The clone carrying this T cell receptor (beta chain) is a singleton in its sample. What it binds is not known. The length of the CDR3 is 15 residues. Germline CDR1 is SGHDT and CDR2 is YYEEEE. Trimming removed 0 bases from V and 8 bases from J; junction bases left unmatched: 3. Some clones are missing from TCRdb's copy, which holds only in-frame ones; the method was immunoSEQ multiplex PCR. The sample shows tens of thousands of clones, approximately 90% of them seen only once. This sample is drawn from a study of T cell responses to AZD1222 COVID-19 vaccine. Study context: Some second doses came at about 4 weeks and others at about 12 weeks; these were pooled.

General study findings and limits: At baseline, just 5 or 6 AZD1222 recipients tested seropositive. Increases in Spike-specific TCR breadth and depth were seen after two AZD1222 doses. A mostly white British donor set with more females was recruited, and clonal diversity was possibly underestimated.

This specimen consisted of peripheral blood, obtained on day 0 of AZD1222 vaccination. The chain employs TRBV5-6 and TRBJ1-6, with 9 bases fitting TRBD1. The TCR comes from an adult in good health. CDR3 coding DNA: TGTGCCAGCAGCTTGGCCAGGACAGGGGATTCACCCCTCCACTTT. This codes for CASSLARTGDSPLHF. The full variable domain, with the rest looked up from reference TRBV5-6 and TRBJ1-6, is DAGVTQSPTHLIKTRGQQVTLRCSPKSGHDTVSWYQQALGQGPQFIFQYYEEEERQRGNFPDRFSGHQFPNYSSELNVNALLLGDSALYLCASSLARTGDSPLHFGNGTRLTVT.